These 23 T cell receptor beta chains were all obtained from the same sample, sequenced in a study of blood T cell repertoires in COVID-19. Measured with immunoSEQ multiplex PCR; TCRdb has only the in-frame clones, and not every one. The table lists 90,000 to 120,000 clones, 84% of them singletons, with approximately 26% in the top ten. Source material: peripheral blood. Source of these receptors: a man in his fifties or sixties with acute or convalescent COVID-19.

V usage is TRBV5-1 and J usage is TRBJ2-7; 7 positions match TRBD1. The germline V gene encodes CDR1 SGHRS and CDR2 YFSETQ. The junction had 8 bases not matched to a gene; V was cut back by 5 bases and J by 0 bases. The CDR3 consists of 15 residues. The CDR3 DNA sequence: TGCGCCAGCAGGGCACAGGGGCCCAGCTCCTACGAGCAGTACTTC. It codes for CASRAQGPSSYEQYF. The variable domain in full, completed from reference TRBV5-1 and TRBJ2-7, reads KAGVTQTPRYLIKTRGQQVTLSCSPISGHRSVSWYQQTPGQGLQFLFEYFSETQRNKGNFPGRFSGRQFSNSRSEMNVSTLELGDSALYLCASRAQGPSSYEQYFGPGTRLTVT.

This chain joins TRBV3-1 (or the pseudogene TRBV3-2) and TRBJ2-5, with D possibly matching TRBD2 (5 bases). CDR1 is LGHDT and CDR2 is YNNKEL in the germline V gene (reference sequence). The ends were cut back, 3 bases at V and 9 bases at J, with 11 bases in the middle. The CDR3 covers 12 residues. CDR3 region: CASSHDERAQYF. The DNA for the CDR3 is TGTGCCAGCAGCCACGACGAGAGGGCCCAGTACTTC.

The chain combines TRBV19 with TRBJ1-2; D perhaps matches TRBD1 (5 bases). V was trimmed by 3 bases and J by 3 bases, leaving 11 bases between them. This CDR3 is 14 amino acids long. Germline V gene lookup returns CDR1 LNHDA and CDR2 SQIVND (reference sequence). CDR3 protein: CASSIWGSDYGYTF. In DNA form, the CDR3 reads TGTGCCAGTAGTATCTGGGGCTCGGACTATGGCTACACCTTC. Full variable domain (missing parts from reference TRBV19 and TRBJ1-2): DGGITQSPKYLFRKEGQNVTLSCEQNLNHDAMYWYRQDPGQGLRLIYYSQIVNDFQKGDIAEGYSVSREKKESFPLTVTSAQKNPTAFYLCASSIWGSDYGYTFGSGTRLTVV.

The J gene is TRBJ1-3, the V gene TRBV6-1, with 8 nucleotides matching TRBD1. There are 17 residues in the CDR3. Trimming at V came to 3 bases and at J to 6 bases, leaving 13 bases not matched to a gene. Germline loops: CDR1 MNHNS, CDR2 SASEGT. The CDR3 here is CASSDRPRGRGLNTIYF. CDR3 coding DNA: TGTGCCAGCAGTGACCGCCCCAGGGGGCGAGGATTAAACACCATATATTTT.

The chain joins TRBV6-2 or TRBV6-3 to TRBJ1-1; D remains unclear. This CDR3 spans 15 amino acids. Trimming took off 0 bases at V and 3 bases at J, with 11 bases between the two ends. The V gene's germline CDR1 is MNHEY and CDR2 SVGEGT. The CDR3 bases are TGTGCCAGCAGTTACTCGAGCTACCTCTACACTGAAGCTTTCTTT. It is translated as CASSYSSYLYTEAFF.

The rearrangement joins TRBV6-5 to TRBJ2-3; maybe TRBD2 (7 bases). The CDR3 runs to 15 residues. Per the germline V gene, CDR1 is MNHEY and CDR2 is SVGAGI. The V end was cut by 5 bases, the J end by 3 bases, with 15 bases between. CDR3: CASSKSRGATDTQYF. The DNA of the CDR3 is TGTGCCAGCAGTAAATCACGGGGGGCGACAGATACGCAGTATTTT.

As DNA, the CDR3 is TGTGCCAGCAGCCCGGGACAGGGGGCGTCTGGGGCCAACGTCCTGACTTTC. It translates to CASSPGQGASGANVLTF. The chain recombines TRBV7-6 with TRBJ2-6, with 12 nucleotides matching TRBD1. The germline CDR1 and CDR2 sequences are SGHVS and FNYEAQ. The CDR3 has 17 residues. J gave up 1 base and V 5 bases, and 3 bases lay outside the gene matches.

The chain is built from TRBV5-4 and TRBJ2-7; 8 nucleotides agree with TRBD2. V lost 3 bases, J lost 4 bases, and 9 bases stayed unmatched. CDR1 SGHNT and CDR2 YYREEE come from the germline V gene (reference sequence). The CDR3 runs to 15 residues. The chain's CDR3 is CASSSPLAEIYEQYF. The CDR3, as DNA: TGTGCCAGCAGCTCGCCACTAGCGGAAATTTACGAGCAGTACTTC. The whole variable domain, filled in from reference TRBV5-4 and TRBJ2-7, reads ETGVTQSPTHLIKTRGQQVTLRCSSQSGHNTVSWYQQALGQGPQFIFQYYREEENGRGNFPPRFSGLQFPNYSSELNVNALELDDSALYLCASSSPLAEIYEQYFGPGTRLTVT.

This chain uses TRBV19 with TRBJ1-1, with D uncertain. The CDR3 spans 16 residues. Germline CDR1 LNHDA, CDR2 SQIVND (reference sequence). The V gene lost 3 bases and the J gene lost 0 bases, with 14 bases spanning the gap. CDR3 residues: CASSILRLGVNTEAFF. The CDR3 coding sequence is TGTGCCAGTAGTATTTTGAGGCTCGGGGTGAACACTGAAGCTTTCTTT.

This chain connects TRBV18 to TRBJ1-6; 7 positions agree with TRBD1. There are 22 residues in the CDR3. J was trimmed by 0 bases and V by 6 bases; bases with no gene match: 23. Germline CDR1 reads KGHSH; CDR2 reads LQKENI. This CDR3 is CASSPIGTAVTRASSYNSPLHF. The CDR3 nucleotides read TGTGCCAGCTCTCCCATAGGGACAGCCGTTACCCGGGCGAGCTCCTATAATTCACCCCTCCACTTT. Using reference TRBV18 and TRBJ1-6 for the parts outside the CDR3, the full variable domain is NAGVMQNPRHLVRRRGQEARLRCSPMKGHSHVYWYRQLPEEGLKFMVYLQKENIIDESGMPKERFSAEFPKEGPSILRIQQVVRGDSAAYFCASSPIGTAVTRASSYNSPLHFGNGTRLTVT.

The sample holds one count of this clone. The chain links TRBV12-5 to TRBJ2-7; 8 bases agree with TRBD1. This CDR3 spans 14 amino acids. The V gene's germline CDR1 is LGHNT and CDR2 FRNRAP. After removal of 5 bases from V and 3 bases from J, the junction contained 6 bases not matched to a gene. The CDR3 reads CASGTDDRGYEQYV. CDR3 DNA sequence: TGTGCTAGTGGTACCGACGACAGGGGCTACGAGCAGTACGTC.

The V call is TRBV10-3, the J call TRBJ2-1, with TRBD2 matching over 7 bases. The V gene's germline CDR1 is ENHRY and CDR2 SYGVKD. The CDR3 is 15 residues long. Losses at the gene ends were 3 bases for V and 0 bases for J; bases not matched to a gene: 2. CDR3 sequence: CAISDTGGSYNEQFF. The CDR3 DNA reads TGTGCCATCAGTGATACGGGGGGCTCCTACAATGAGCAGTTCTTC.

Points on this clone: A read error may produce the germline difference seen at one junction end. The chain is built from TRBV7-7 and TRBJ2-3; maybe TRBD1 (5 bases). Germline V gene lookup returns CDR1 SSHAT and CDR2 FNYEAQ (reference sequence). This CDR3 is 15 amino acids long. CDR3: CASSRRRGNADTQYF. CDR3 DNA: TGTGCTAGCAGCAGGCGAAGGGGTAACGCAGATACGCAGTATTTT. Drawing the rest from reference TRBV7-7 and TRBJ2-3, the complete variable domain is GAGVSQSPRYKVTKRGQDVTLRCDPISSHATLYWYQQALGQGPEFLTYFNYEAQPDKSGLPSDRFSAERPEGSISTLTIQRTEQRDSAMYRCASSRRRGNADTQYFGPGTRLTVL.

This clone was observed a single time. The chain employs TRBV28 and TRBJ1-2, with 10 bases lining up with TRBD1. Germline CDR1 is MDHEN and CDR2 is SYDVKM. V shed 7 bases and J 6 bases; nucleotides not matched to a gene: 11. The CDR3 covers 15 residues. Written as DNA, the CDR3 is TGTGCCAGCACCTGGGGGGACAGGGGCCTCCATGGCTACACCTTC. Translation gives CASTWGDRGLHGYTF.

The chain is built from TRBV18 and TRBJ1-1; no clear D. V lost 2 bases and J lost 3, with 7 bases in between. Germline V lookup: CDR1 KGHSH, CDR2 LQKENI. This CDR3 contains 13 residues. CDR3 nucleotides: TGTGCCAGCTCACCAATCGGAGACACTGAAGCTTTCTTT. Translation gives CASSPIGDTEAFF.

This rearrangement joins TRBV3-1 (or the pseudogene TRBV3-2) to TRBJ2-5; 10 positions agree with TRBD2. The CDR3 loop spans 15 amino acids. CDR1 LGHDT and CDR2 YNNKEL come from the germline V gene (reference sequence). The V segment lost 0 bases and the J segment 5 bases; nucleotides outside the gene matches: 3. The CDR3 region is CASSQERSGRETQYF. The CDR3 DNA reads as TGTGCCAGCAGCCAAGAGCGTAGCGGGAGGGAGACCCAGTACTTC.

This chain uses TRBV2 with TRBJ1-5; TRBD1 matches at 7 bases. Looked up from germline, CDR1 is SNHLY and CDR2 is FYNNEI. The V segment lost 5 bases and the J segment 5 bases; nucleotides outside the gene matches: 12. The CDR3 runs to 16 residues. CDR3 in amino acids: CASSPSRQGRDQPQHF. Here the CDR3 DNA reads TGTGCCAGCAGTCCTAGCCGACAGGGAAGGGATCAGCCCCAGCATTTT.

V and J are TRBV27 and TRBJ1-5; 8 bases line up with TRBD1. The V segment lost 5 bases and the J segment 3 bases; nucleotides outside the gene matches: 15. The CDR3 has 18 amino acids. CDR1 is MNHEY and CDR2 is SMNVEV in the germline V gene (reference sequence). This CDR3 is CASSANPGGAWANQPQHF. For the CDR3, the DNA is TGTGCCAGCAGTGCCAATCCAGGGGGCGCATGGGCCAATCAGCCCCAGCATTTT.

The V call is TRBV4-3, the J call TRBJ1-1, with D hard to call. The V end lost 4 bases, the J end lost 5 bases, and 14 bases lay between the germline ends. This CDR3 contains 14 residues. CDR1 and CDR2 from the germline V gene are LGHNA and YSLEER. CDR3 sequence (DNA): TGCGCCAGCAGCCCCTACCGGGGAGGAACTGAAGCTTTCTTT. Translated, it gives CASSPYRGGTEAFF.

The chain employs TRBV5-1 and TRBJ2-1; D possibly corresponds to TRBD2 (5 bases). Trimming removed 2 bases from V and 1 base from J, with 16 bases in between. CDR1 is SGHRS and CDR2 is YFSETQ in the germline V gene. CDR3 size: 17 residues. CDR3 sequence (DNA): TGCGCCAGCAGCTTTAGTGTGCGGGTGGGTTCCTACAATGAGCAGTTCTTC. Translated, it gives CASSFSVRVGSYNEQFF.

The V and J genes are TRBV4-3 and TRBJ2-1, with D possibly TRBD1 on 6 matching bases. The length of the CDR3 is 16 residues. Germline V gene sequence: CDR1 LGHNA, CDR2 YSLEER. Trimming took 1 base from V and 3 from J, leaving 13 bases between them. The DNA for the CDR3 is TGCGCCAGCAGCCAAGGGACAGACCGATACTACAATGAGCAGTTCTTC. Amino acid sequence: CASSQGTDRYYNEQFF.

There are a few counts of this clone. V is TRBV7-9 and J is TRBJ1-6, with TRBD1 as a possible D gene (5 bases). The CDR3 runs 18 residues. The germline V gene has CDR1 SEHNR and CDR2 FQNEAQ (reference sequence). The V gene lost 5 bases and the J gene lost 0 bases, with 17 bases spanning the gap. The CDR3 sequence is CASSRSKGQGSYNSPLHF. The CDR3 DNA follows: TGTGCCAGCAGCCGCAGCAAGGGGCAGGGCTCCTATAATTCACCCCTCCACTTT.

The gene calls are TRBV7-2 and TRBJ1-4, with a weak D call TRBD1 (5 bases). Germline V gives CDR1 SGHTA, CDR2 FQGNSA. V gave up 5 bases and J gave up 0 bases, with 7 bases separating them. This CDR3 region has 14 residues. The CDR3: CASSRGATNEKLFF. The CDR3 nucleotides read TGTGCCAGCAGCCGGGGGGCAACTAATGAAAAACTGTTTTTT.